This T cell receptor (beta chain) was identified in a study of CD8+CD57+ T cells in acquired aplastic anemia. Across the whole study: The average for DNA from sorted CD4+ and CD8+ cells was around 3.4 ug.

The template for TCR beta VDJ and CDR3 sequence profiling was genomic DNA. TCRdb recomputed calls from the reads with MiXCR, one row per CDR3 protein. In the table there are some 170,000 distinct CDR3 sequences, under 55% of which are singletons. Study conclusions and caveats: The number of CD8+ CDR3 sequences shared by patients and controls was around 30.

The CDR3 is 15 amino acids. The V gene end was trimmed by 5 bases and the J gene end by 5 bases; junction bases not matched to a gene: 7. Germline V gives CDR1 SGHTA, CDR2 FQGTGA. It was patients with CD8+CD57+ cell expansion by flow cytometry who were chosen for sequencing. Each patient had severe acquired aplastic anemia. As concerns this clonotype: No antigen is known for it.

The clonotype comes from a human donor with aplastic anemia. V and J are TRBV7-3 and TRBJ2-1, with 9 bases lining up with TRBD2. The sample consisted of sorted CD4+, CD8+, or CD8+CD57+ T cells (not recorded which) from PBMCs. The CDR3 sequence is CASSLQAGGNNEQFF. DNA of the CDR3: TGTGCCAGCAGCCTCCAGGCGGGGGGGAACAATGAGCAGTTCTTC. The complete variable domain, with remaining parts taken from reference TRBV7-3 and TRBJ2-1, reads GAGVSQTPSNKVTEKGKYVELRCDPISGHTALYWYRQSLGQGPEFLIYFQGTGAADDSGLPNDRFFAVRPEGSVSTLKIQRTERGDSAVYLCASSLQAGGNNEQFFGPGTRLTVL.